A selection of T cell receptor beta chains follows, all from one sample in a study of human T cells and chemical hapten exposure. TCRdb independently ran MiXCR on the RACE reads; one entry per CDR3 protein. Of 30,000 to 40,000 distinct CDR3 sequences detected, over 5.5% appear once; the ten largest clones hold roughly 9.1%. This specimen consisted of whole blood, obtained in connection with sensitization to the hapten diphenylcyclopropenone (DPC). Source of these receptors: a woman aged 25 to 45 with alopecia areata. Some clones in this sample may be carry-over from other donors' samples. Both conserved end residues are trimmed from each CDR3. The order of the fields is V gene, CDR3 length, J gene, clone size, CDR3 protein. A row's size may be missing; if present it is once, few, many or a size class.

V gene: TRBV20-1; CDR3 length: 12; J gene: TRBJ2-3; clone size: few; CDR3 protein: SANGDTQADTQY
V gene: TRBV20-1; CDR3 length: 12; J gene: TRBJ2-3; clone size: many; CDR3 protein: SARQGAPLDTQY
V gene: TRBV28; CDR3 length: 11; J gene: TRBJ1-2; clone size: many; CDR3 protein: ASSTGNNYGYT
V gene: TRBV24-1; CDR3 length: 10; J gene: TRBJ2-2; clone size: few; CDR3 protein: ATWGNTGELF
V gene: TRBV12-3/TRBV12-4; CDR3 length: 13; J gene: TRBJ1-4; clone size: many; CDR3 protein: ASSLGQGLQEKLF
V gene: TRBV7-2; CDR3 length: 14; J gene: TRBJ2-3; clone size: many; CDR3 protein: ASSPGGRGAGDTQY
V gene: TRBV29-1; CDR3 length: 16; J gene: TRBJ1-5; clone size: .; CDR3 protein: SVEINEWTGEKRKPQH
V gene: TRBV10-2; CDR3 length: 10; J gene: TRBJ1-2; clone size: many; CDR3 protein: ASSDNRLGYT
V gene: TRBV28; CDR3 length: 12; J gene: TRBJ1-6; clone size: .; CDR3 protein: ASSFGRSYSPLH
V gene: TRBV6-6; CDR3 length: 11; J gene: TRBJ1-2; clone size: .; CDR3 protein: ATKAGADYGYT
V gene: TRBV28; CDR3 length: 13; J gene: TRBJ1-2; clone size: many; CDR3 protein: ASINPGAGFSGYT
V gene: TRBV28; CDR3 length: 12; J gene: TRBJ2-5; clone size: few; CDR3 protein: ASSFGQGGKTQY
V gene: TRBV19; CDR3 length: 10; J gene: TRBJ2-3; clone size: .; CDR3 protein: ASKGQGDTQY
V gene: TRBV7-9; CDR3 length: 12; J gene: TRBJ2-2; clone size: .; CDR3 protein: ASSPRTGAGELF
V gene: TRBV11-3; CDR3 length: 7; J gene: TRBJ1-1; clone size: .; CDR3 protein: ASRDEAF
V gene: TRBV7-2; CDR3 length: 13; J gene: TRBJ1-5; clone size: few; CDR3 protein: ASSSTGGTDQPQH
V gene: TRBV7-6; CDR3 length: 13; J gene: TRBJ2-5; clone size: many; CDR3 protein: ASSSDRGIQETQY
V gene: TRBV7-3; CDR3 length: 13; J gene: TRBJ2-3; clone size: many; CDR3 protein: ASSLVGGDTDTQY
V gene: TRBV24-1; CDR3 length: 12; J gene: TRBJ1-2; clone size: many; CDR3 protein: ATSDETGNYGYT
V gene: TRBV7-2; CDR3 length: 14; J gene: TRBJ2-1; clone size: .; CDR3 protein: ASSNTSGGASNEQF
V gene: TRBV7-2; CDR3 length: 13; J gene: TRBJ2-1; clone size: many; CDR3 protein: ASSSTPGENNEQF
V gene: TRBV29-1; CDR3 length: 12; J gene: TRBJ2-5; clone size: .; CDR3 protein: SVPGTKGMKTQY